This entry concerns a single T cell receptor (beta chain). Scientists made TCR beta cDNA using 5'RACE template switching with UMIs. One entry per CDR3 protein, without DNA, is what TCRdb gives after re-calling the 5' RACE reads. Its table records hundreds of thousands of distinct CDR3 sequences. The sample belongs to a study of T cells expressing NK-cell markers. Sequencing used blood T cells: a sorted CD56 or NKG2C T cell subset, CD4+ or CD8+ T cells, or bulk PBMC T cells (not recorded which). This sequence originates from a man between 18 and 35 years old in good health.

This chain's CDR3 is CAWSPTTATSGRDEQYF. The rearrangement joins TRBV30 to TRBJ2-7; TCRdb's D call of TRBD2 is untestable without DNA. The germline V gene encodes CDR1 GTSNPN and CDR2 SVGIG (reference sequence). The CDR3 covers 17 residues.